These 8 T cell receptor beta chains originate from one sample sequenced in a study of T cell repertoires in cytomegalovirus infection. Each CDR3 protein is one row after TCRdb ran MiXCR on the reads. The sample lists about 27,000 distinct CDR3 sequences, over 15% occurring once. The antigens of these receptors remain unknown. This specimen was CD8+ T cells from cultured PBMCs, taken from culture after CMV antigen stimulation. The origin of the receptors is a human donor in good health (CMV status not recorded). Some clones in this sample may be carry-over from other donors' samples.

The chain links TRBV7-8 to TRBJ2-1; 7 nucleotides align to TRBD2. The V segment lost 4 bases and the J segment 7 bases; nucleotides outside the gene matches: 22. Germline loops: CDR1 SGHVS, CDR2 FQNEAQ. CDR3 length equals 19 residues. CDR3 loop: CASSSPHISREPTRNEQFF. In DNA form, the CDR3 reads TGTGCCAGCAGCTCCCCCCACATATCGCGGGAGCCTACCCGGAATGAGCAGTTCTTC.

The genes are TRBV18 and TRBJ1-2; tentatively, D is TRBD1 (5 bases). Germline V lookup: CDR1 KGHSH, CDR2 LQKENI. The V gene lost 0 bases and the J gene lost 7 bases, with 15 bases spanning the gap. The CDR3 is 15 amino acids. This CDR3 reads CASSPPMETVRGYTF. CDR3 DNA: TGTGCCAGCTCACCACCGATGGAGACAGTGCGTGGCTACACCTTC. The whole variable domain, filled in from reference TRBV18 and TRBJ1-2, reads NAGVMQNPRHLVRRRGQEARLRCSPMKGHSHVYWYRQLPEEGLKFMVYLQKENIIDESGMPKERFSAEFPKEGPSILRIQQVVRGDSAAYFCASSPPMETVRGYTFGSGTRLTVV.

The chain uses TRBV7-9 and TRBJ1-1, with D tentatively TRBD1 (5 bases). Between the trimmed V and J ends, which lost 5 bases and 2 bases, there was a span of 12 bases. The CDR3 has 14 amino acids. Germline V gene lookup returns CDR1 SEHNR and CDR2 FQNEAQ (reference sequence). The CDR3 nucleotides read TGTGCCAGCAGCCAAACCGGGACTAACACTGAAGCTTTCTTT. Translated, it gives CASSQTGTNTEAFF.

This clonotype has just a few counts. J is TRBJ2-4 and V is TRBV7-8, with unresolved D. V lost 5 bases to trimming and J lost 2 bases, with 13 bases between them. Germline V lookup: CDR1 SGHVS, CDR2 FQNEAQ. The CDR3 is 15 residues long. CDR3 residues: CASSPFDGSKNIQYF. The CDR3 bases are TGTGCCAGCAGCCCGTTCGATGGGTCCAAAAACATTCAGTACTTC.

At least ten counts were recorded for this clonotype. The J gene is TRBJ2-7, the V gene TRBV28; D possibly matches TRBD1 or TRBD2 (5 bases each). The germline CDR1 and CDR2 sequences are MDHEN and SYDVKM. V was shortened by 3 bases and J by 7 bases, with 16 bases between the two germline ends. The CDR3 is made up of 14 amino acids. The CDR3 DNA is TGTGCCAGCAGTTTCGAACAGGAGGTGAGAGAGCAGTACTTC. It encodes CASSFEQEVREQYF.

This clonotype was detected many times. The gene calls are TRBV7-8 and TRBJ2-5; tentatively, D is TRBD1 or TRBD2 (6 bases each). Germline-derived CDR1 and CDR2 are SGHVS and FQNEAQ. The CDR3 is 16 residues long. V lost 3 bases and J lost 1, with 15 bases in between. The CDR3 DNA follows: TGTGCCAGCAGCTTGGGTGGGTGGGGGGCCCAAGAGACCCAGTACTTC. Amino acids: CASSLGGWGAQETQYF.

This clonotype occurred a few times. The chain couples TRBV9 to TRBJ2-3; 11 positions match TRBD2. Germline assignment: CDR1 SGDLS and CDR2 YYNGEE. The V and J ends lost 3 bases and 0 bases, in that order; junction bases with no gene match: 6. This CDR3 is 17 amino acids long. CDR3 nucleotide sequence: TGTGCCAGCAGCGCAACTAGCGGGGGCCCAAGCACAGATACGCAGTATTTT. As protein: CASSATSGGPSTDTQYF.

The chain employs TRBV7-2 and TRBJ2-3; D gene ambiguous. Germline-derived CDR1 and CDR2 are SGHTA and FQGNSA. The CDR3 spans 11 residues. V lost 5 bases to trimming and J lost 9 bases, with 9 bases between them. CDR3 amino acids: CASSPDKTQYF. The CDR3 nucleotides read TGTGCCAGCAGCCCTGATAAAACGCAGTATTTT.